Presented here are 5 T cell receptor beta chains from one specimen sequenced in a study of blood T cell repertoires in COVID-19 (dated by TCRdb to the early 2020s). Libraries were built with the immunoSEQ multiplex PCR assay. Here the immuneACCESS table is served through TCRdb, limited to in-frame sequences with V and J called. Missing clones are a known gap in these copies; in checked studies unresolved V genes cover under half, and the rest lacks a known reason. Present in this sample are about 300,000 clones, approximately 86% of which were seen just once. 2.6% of the sample lies in the top ten. Material for sequencing was PBMCs or T cells enriched from blood (not recorded which). These receptors originate from a woman aged 18-29 years who had recovered from COVID-19.

This rearrangement joins TRBV29-1 to TRBJ1-1; D not resolved. V was shortened by 3 bases and J by 7 bases, with 3 bases between the two germline ends. The CDR3 is made up of 9 amino acids. CDR1 and CDR2 (germline): SQVTM, ANQGSEA. The CDR3 nucleotides read TGCAGCGTTGACAGTGAAGCTTTCTTT. It codes for CSVDSEAFF.

The chain is built from TRBV6-1 and TRBJ2-7, with TRBD2 matching over 10 bases. The V segment lost 2 bases and the J segment 7 bases; nucleotides outside the gene matches: 11. In germline, CDR1 is MNHNS, CDR2 SASEGT. CDR3 length: 16 amino acids. The CDR3 nucleotides read TGTGCCAGCAGTGAATGGGGTCTAGCGGGAGCAGAAGAGCAGTACTTC. Translation gives CASSEWGLAGAEEQYF.

The V and J genes are TRBV28 and TRBJ2-1; TRBD2 matches 11 bases. V was clipped by 6 bases and J by 7 bases; unmatched bases: 8. Germline-derived CDR1 and CDR2 are MDHEN and SYDVKM. The CDR3 runs 15 residues. CDR3 protein: CASRLAGGRGNEQFF. The CDR3 DNA follows: TGTGCCAGCAGATTAGCGGGAGGGCGGGGGAATGAGCAGTTCTTC.

The chain links TRBV27 to TRBJ1-5; D possibly corresponds to TRBD1 (6 bases). Trimming cost V 6 bases and J 6 bases, with 12 bases left between them. Germline lookup yields CDR1 MNHEY and CDR2 SMNVEV (reference sequence). The CDR3 spans 13 residues. The CDR3 DNA follows: TGTGCCAGCAGATCAGGGGTAGGTCAGCCCCAGCATTTT. It yields the protein CASRSGVGQPQHF.

The V and J genes are TRBV6-4 and TRBJ1-2, with D unclear. The CDR3 spans 12 residues. V lost 2 bases to trimming and J lost 7 bases, with 8 bases between them. Germline values: CDR1 MRHNA, CDR2 SNTAGT. CDR3 region: CASSDGDLGYTF. CDR3 DNA sequence: TGTGCCAGCAGTGACGGAGACCTTGGCTACACCTTC.